The clone carrying this T cell receptor beta chain was detected only a few times. The assay was immunoSEQ multiplex PCR, and TCRdb's table has in-frame clones only and misses some. Altogether 450,000 to 500,000 clones are present, around 80% being singletons, with the ten largest covering 10% to 15%. This sample stems from a study of shared clonotypes between healthy human individuals. Germline V gives CDR1 LNHDA, CDR2 SQIVND (reference sequence). The CDR3 consists of 13 residues. V gave up 5 bases and J gave up 9 bases; unmatched junction bases: 9. Sample: PBMCs. The V and J genes are TRBV19 and TRBJ2-7; 8 bases fit TRBD1. The sequence was collected from a woman in her 40s in good health. Some clones in this sample may be carry-over from other donors' samples. CDR3 in DNA: TGTGCCAGTAGTGAGGCGGTGACAGGGGCGCAGTACTTC. It is translated as CASSEAVTGAQYF. The whole variable domain, filled in from reference TRBV19 and TRBJ2-7, reads DGGITQSPKYLFRKEGQNVTLSCEQNLNHDAMYWYRQDPGQGLRLIYYSQIVNDFQKGDIAEGYSVSREKKESFPLTVTSAQKNPTAFYLCASSEAVTGAQYFGPGTRLTVT.